Listed here are 10 T cell receptor beta chains from one sample, sequenced in a study of blood T cell repertoires in COVID-19. The table came from immunoSEQ multiplex PCR; TCRdb's copy has only in-frame clones and leaves some out. The sample carries around 280,000 clones, about nine tenths recorded once. Sequenced: peripheral blood. The receptors originated from a woman under 40 with COVID-19, enrolled during active disease.

The chain is built from TRBV7-9 and TRBJ2-1; 13 bases line up with TRBD2. Germline assignment: CDR1 SEHNR and CDR2 FQNEAQ (reference sequence). This CDR3 spans 14 amino acids. V was clipped by 5 bases and J by 13 bases; unmatched bases: 8. In DNA, the CDR3 is TGTGCCAGCAGCCGCCGACTAGCGGGAGGACCCCAGTTCTTC. It translates to CASSRRLAGGPQFF.

This clone was found once. The chain uses TRBV24-1 and TRBJ2-1; 8 nucleotides line up with TRBD2. In germline, CDR1 is KGHDR, CDR2 SFDVKD. J was trimmed by 5 bases and V by 5 bases; bases with no gene match: 4. The CDR3 totals 14 residues. The CDR3 nucleotides are TGTGCCACCAGTGTGCCTAGCGGGCACAATGAGCAGTTCTTC. As protein: CATSVPSGHNEQFF.

This sequence joins TRBV6-2 or TRBV6-3 and TRBJ2-7; 8 bases agree with TRBD2. Trimming took 6 bases from V and 4 from J; bases not matched to a gene: 14. The CDR3 spans 16 residues. CDR1 is MNHEY and CDR2 is SVGEGT in the germline V gene. The CDR3 DNA reads as TGTGCCAGCAGACCTCCGGGACCCGGGACTAGATACGAGCAGTACTTC. Translating gives CASRPPGPGTRYEQYF.

This rearrangement joins TRBV28 to TRBJ2-7, with 9 positions matching TRBD1. Germline V gene data show CDR1 as MDHEN and CDR2 as SYDVKM. Unmatched junction bases numbered 6, after V lost 4 bases and J lost 2 bases. CDR3 size: 15 residues. CDR3 coding DNA: TGTGCCAGCAGTTCCCCGACAGGGGGGACCTACGAGCAGTACTTC. Translation: CASSSPTGGTYEQYF.

This chain joins TRBV19 and TRBJ2-1; 15 bases align to TRBD2. The length of the CDR3 is 16 residues. CDR1 and CDR2 from the germline V gene are LNHDA and SQIVND (reference sequence). V shed 4 bases, J shed 10 bases, and the junction held 8 bases outside the gene matches. The CDR3 DNA follows: TGTGCCAGTAGTAGGGGACTAGCGGGAGGACCTTGGGAGCAGTTCTTC. Translation gives CASSRGLAGGPWEQFF.

The chain employs TRBV5-6 and TRBJ2-3, with D maybe TRBD1 (6 bases). V dropped 0 bases and J dropped 4 bases, with 9 bases sitting between them. Per the germline V gene, CDR1 is SGHDT and CDR2 is YYEEEE. The CDR3 is 14 residues long. The CDR3 region is CASSLGGLPDTQYF. The CDR3 nucleotides are TGTGCCAGCAGCTTGGGGGGGCTTCCAGATACGCAGTATTTT.

V gene TRBV24-1 combines with J gene TRBJ2-1, with 10 bases matching TRBD2. The length of the CDR3 is 18 residues. Germline V lookup: CDR1 KGHDR, CDR2 SFDVKD. V lost 5 bases, J lost 8 bases, and 17 bases stayed unmatched. CDR3 nucleotides: TGTGCCACCAGTGGCCTAGGGAGCGGGAGGGCCCTCAGGGATGAGCAGTTCTTC. It encodes CATSGLGSGRALRDEQFF.

In its sample, this clone was seen once. The rearrangement uses TRBV10-3 and TRBJ1-5; D is possibly TRBD1 (6 bases). CDR3 length equals 16 residues. The V end lost 4 bases, the J end lost 0 bases, and 13 bases lay between the germline ends. Germline V gene sequence: CDR1 ENHRY, CDR2 SYGVKD. CDR3 DNA sequence: TGTGCCATCAGTGTCGGACAGCCCGATAGCAATCAGCCCCAGCATTTT. This codes for CAISVGQPDSNQPQHF.

The V call is TRBV5-1, the J call TRBJ2-3; 10 bases line up with TRBD2. From germline, CDR1 is SGHRS and CDR2 YFSETQ. With 2 bases clipped from V and 6 bases from J, the junction kept 12 bases outside the gene matches. This CDR3 is 17 amino acids long. DNA of the CDR3: TGCGCCAGCAGCTTTTCTGGGACTAGCGTGTTTACGGATACGCAGTATTTT. Residues: CASSFSGTSVFTDTQYF.

This chain links TRBV6-6 with TRBJ1-5; D gene uncertain. The germline gives CDR1 MNHNY, CDR2 SVGAGI (reference sequence). The CDR3 consists of 13 residues. V lost 5 bases and J lost 4, with 9 bases in between. The CDR3: CASSRRENQPQHF. The CDR3 bases are TGTGCCAGCAGTCGACGGGAGAATCAGCCCCAGCATTTT.